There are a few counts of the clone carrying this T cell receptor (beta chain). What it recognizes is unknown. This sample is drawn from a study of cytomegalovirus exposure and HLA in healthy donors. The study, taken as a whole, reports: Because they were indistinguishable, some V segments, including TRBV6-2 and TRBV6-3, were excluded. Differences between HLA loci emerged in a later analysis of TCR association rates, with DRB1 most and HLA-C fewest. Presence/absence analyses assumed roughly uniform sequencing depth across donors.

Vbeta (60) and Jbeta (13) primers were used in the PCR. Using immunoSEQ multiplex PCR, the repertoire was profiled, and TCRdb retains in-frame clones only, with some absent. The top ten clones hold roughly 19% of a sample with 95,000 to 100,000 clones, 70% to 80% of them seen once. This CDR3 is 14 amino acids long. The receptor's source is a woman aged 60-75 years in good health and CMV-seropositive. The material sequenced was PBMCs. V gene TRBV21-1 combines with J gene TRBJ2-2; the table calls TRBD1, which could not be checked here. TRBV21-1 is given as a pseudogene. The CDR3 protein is CASSRKTGNGELFF. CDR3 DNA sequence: TGTGCCAGCAGCAGAAAGACAGGGAACGGGGAGCTGTTTTTT.